A single sample is the source of the 9 T cell receptor beta chains below, sequenced in a study of beta chain features in type 1 diabetes. These receptors lack a known antigen. Whole-study findings and limits: Moderate but significant shortening of TCRB CDR3s was recorded in all four CD4+ subsets from Type 1 diabetes patients.

The study reverse transcribed the entire isolated RNA, so it sequenced expressed TCRB transcripts. Clones were read by immunoSEQ multiplex PCR, and TCRdb kept only the in-frame ones, dropping some. The sample holds 52,000 or so clones; around 53% are singletons and the top ten take roughly 2.5%. Sequencing input: Tregs from blood. The receptor set was obtained from a woman aged 40 to 50 with type 1 diabetes.

The V gene is TRBV4-1, the J gene TRBJ1-2; no definite D call. Germline V lookup: CDR1 MGHRA, CDR2 YSYEKL. Trimming shortened V by 7 bases and J by 0 bases, and 18 bases separated the two germline ends. The CDR3 is made up of 16 amino acids. CDR3 sequence reads: CASTAGRSYPNYGYTF. CDR3 nucleotide sequence: TGCGCCAGCACCGCTGGGAGATCTTACCCTAACTATGGCTACACCTTC.

This clone was seen a handful of times. The chain recombines TRBV7-2 with TRBJ1-5; 9 bases agree with TRBD1. The germline gives CDR1 SGHTA, CDR2 FQGNSA. V lost 0 bases to trimming and J lost 2 bases; unmatched junction nucleotides: 5. The CDR3 sequence is 17 residues long. The CDR3 loop is CASSLAGTGRGNQPQHF. As DNA, the CDR3 is TGTGCCAGCAGCTTAGCCGGGACAGGGAGAGGCAATCAGCCCCAGCATTTT.

The chain uses TRBV28 and TRBJ2-1; D is undetermined. The germline V and J ends were trimmed by 6 bases and 0 bases, with 6 bases remaining between them. From germline, CDR1 is MDHEN and CDR2 SYDVKM. This CDR3 has 13 residues. This CDR3 is CASRRLSYNEQFF. DNA for the CDR3: TGTGCCAGCAGGCGGCTCTCCTACAATGAGCAGTTCTTC.

The chain employs TRBV5-1 and TRBJ2-5; TRBD1 is a possible D gene (5 bases). CDR3 size: 12 residues. Germline V lookup: CDR1 SGHRS, CDR2 YFSETQ. The V gene lost 2 bases and the J gene lost 3 bases, with 5 bases spanning the gap. The CDR3 nucleotides read TGCGCCAGCAGCTTAGGGGAAGAGACCCAGTACTTC. Amino acid sequence: CASSLGEETQYF.

The chain employs TRBV7-3 and TRBJ2-5; 8 bases agree with TRBD2. Germline-derived CDR1 and CDR2 are SGHTA and FQGTGA. The CDR3 is made up of 16 amino acids. The junction had 10 bases not matched to a gene; V was cut back by 3 bases and J by 4 bases. In DNA form, the CDR3 reads TGTGCCAGCAGCTTGAATCCGGGACTAGGCATAGAGACCCAGTACTTC. Amino acid sequence: CASSLNPGLGIETQYF. The full variable domain, its missing parts supplied by reference TRBV7-3 and TRBJ2-5, is GAGVSQTPSNKVTEKGKYVELRCDPISGHTALYWYRQSLGQGPEFLIYFQGTGAADDSGLPNDRFFAVRPEGSVSTLKIQRTERGDSAVYLCASSLNPGLGIETQYFGPGTRLLVL.

This sequence joins TRBV28 and TRBJ2-1; D remains ambiguous. The V gene's germline CDR1 is MDHEN and CDR2 SYDVKM. The germline V and J ends were trimmed by 2 bases and 3 bases, with 5 bases remaining between them. This CDR3 spans 13 amino acids. CDR3 residues: CASSLTIYNEQFF. CDR3 bases: TGTGCCAGCAGTTTAACTATCTACAATGAGCAGTTCTTC.

This clone turned up a few times. This chain links TRBV10-3 with TRBJ1-1; tentative D call: TRBD1 (6 bases). Deletions cut 6 bases from V and 1 base from J, with 9 bases between. The CDR3 is made up of 13 amino acids. Germline V gene lookup returns CDR1 ENHRY and CDR2 SYGVKD. CDR3 bases: TGTGCCATCAGGATACAGGGGAACACTGAAGCTTTCTTT. It specifies CAIRIQGNTEAFF.

The chain carries TRBV4-3 and TRBJ2-5; 9 nucleotides align to TRBD1. Matching the DNA end better, TRBJ2-7 makes the J call doubtful. Looked up from germline, CDR1 is LGHNA and CDR2 is YSLEER. This CDR3 has 15 amino acids. The chain's CDR3 is CASSRNPGQGYEQYF. The CDR3 DNA is TGCGCCAGCAGCCGAAATCCGGGACAGGGCTACGAGCAGTACTTC.

The chain carries TRBV5-6 and TRBJ2-5; 13 bases are shared with TRBD2. The CDR3 is made up of 17 amino acids. CDR1 SGHDT and CDR2 YYEEEE come from the germline V gene. Trimming cost V 1 base and J 5 bases; bases outside gene matches: 8. This CDR3 reads CASSLLRTSGSEETQYF. CDR3 in DNA: TGTGCCAGCAGCTTGCTTCGGACTAGCGGGAGCGAGGAGACCCAGTACTTC. The full variable domain, completed using reference TRBV5-6 and TRBJ2-5, is DAGVTQSPTHLIKTRGQQVTLRCSPKSGHDTVSWYQQALGQGPQFIFQYYEEEERQRGNFPDRFSGHQFPNYSSELNVNALLLGDSALYLCASSLLRTSGSEETQYFGPGTRLLVL.